What follows is one T cell receptor (beta chain) and its context. Its matching antigen is unknown. PCR amplification relied on 60 Vbeta primers (plus 13 Jbeta primers). Libraries were prepared by immunoSEQ multiplex PCR; TCRdb keeps only in-frame clonotypes and omits some of them. The profile shows under 200,000 clones, around 80% of them singletons. The donors (healthy individuals) were bone marrow donors. The sample is drawn from a study of cytomegalovirus exposure and HLA in healthy donors. Overall study findings and caveats: Exclusion applied to some V segments, including TRBV6-2 and TRBV6-3, as they were indistinguishable. In a later analysis, TCR association rates varied by HLA locus: DRB1 most, HLA-C fewest. Associated with HLA alleles at 0.05 false discovery rate in a later analysis were around 17,000 TCR beta sequences.

Trimming cost V 7 bases and J 1 base, with 10 bases left between them. From germline, CDR1 is SEHNR and CDR2 FQNEAQ (reference sequence). This CDR3 is built from 13 residues. Specimen: PBMCs. The clonotype originates from a man aged 40-49 years in good health and CMV-seropositive. The chain joins TRBV7-9 to TRBJ1-1, with D possibly matching TRBD1 (5 bases). The CDR3 loop is CASIGRANTEAFF. CDR3 coding DNA: TGTGCCAGCATCGGCAGGGCGAACACTGAAGCTTTCTTT.